The following is a T cell receptor (beta chain) sequence with its context. Its antigen is undetermined. The record originates from a study of CD8 T cells in Susac syndrome. CD8+ and CD4+ T cells from blood underwent TCR beta sequencing, which was carried out in a high-throughput format. The CD8+ and CD4+ T cells were isolated magnetically using a negative isolation approach, whereas the TEMRA cells were enriched by FACS. The germline gives CDR1 SNHLY, CDR2 FYNNEI. V shed 7 bases and J shed 8 bases, with 11 bases lying between them. The CDR3 totals 12 residues. With random hexamers, roughly 0.5 to 1 ug RNA was reverse transcribed. Across 54 Vbeta and 13 Jbeta, immunoSEQ multiplex PCR amplified TCR beta CDR3. TCRdb used MiXCR to reprocess the immunoSEQ multiplex PCR reads, holding one entry per CDR3 protein. Here the sample spans roughly 130,000 distinct CDR3 sequences, roughly 96% being singletons. Broader study findings: The study recognized that its TCR sequencing and HLA analysis covered a relatively small number of individuals.

Sequences were obtained from CD4+ T cells from PBMCs. The V gene is TRBV2, the J gene TRBJ2-2; no clear D. The sequence was collected from a human donor in good health. CDR3 sequence: CASKSVSGELFF. The CDR3 nucleotides are TGTGCCAGCAAGTCCGTTTCTGGGGAGCTGTTTTTT. Variable domain in full (rest from reference TRBV2 and TRBJ2-2): EPEVTQTPSHQVTQMGQEVILRCVPISNHLYFYWYRQILGQKVEFLVSFYNNEISEKSEIFDDQFSVERPDGSNFTLKIRSTKLEDSAMYFCASKSVSGELFFGEGSRLTVL.